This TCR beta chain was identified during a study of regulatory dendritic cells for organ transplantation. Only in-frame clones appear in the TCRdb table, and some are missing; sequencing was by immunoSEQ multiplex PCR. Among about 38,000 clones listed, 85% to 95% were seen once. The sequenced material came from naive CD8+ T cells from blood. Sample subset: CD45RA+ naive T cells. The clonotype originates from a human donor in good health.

The DNA of the CDR3 is TGTGCCAGCAGCTTGGCAGGGGCCGAGAGCAATCAGCCCCAGCATTTT. Translating gives CASSLAGAESNQPQHF. The V call is TRBV7-9, the J call TRBJ1-5, with D maybe TRBD1 (6 bases). CDR3 size: 16 residues. V was cut by 3 bases and J by 1 base, with 13 bases left in between. Germline CDR1 reads SEHNR; CDR2 reads FQNEAQ (reference sequence).